The text below deals with one TCR beta chain. Antigen unknown. The V end was cut by 5 bases, the J end by 6 bases, with 16 bases between. CDR1 LNHDA and CDR2 SQIVND come from the germline V gene (reference sequence). The CDR3 runs 14 residues. This sample stems from a study of memory CD4+ T cells and cytomegalovirus serostatus. Study results and limitations: The CMV-associated TCR signature appears largely within the CD4+ memory repertoire.

As handled by the study authors: Out-of-frame sequences were removed, leaving about 2,300,000 distinct TCRbeta sequences. Sequencing used immunoSEQ multiplex PCR; TCRdb keeps in-frame clones, though not all of them. The D gene and trimming were derived from the DNA, and the V and J assignments and clone size from that table. The sample has some 57,000 clones, approximately 80% seen once. The sort gate was single viable CD3+CD4+CD8-CD45RO+ cells for memory CD4+ T cells. Sequences were obtained from memory CD4+ T cells from blood. The receptor was isolated from an adult in good health and CMV-seronegative. The chain carries TRBV19 and TRBJ1-2; D not certain. The CDR3 DNA follows: TGTGCCAGTAGTCGCGGCCAAGTAGCGCATGGCTACACCTTC. Protein: CASSRGQVAHGYTF. Full variable domain (remainder filled in from reference TRBV19 and TRBJ1-2): DGGITQSPKYLFRKEGQNVTLSCEQNLNHDAMYWYRQDPGQGLRLIYYSQIVNDFQKGDIAEGYSVSREKKESFPLTVTSAQKNPTAFYLCASSRGQVAHGYTFGSGTRLTVV.